Below are 19 T cell receptor beta chains sequenced from a single sample in a study of spatial heterogeneity in lung cancer. Each CDR3 protein is one row after TCRdb ran MiXCR on the 5' RACE reads. The sample gives 39,000 or so distinct CDR3 sequences, around 7.5% of which show up once; roughly 28% is in the top ten. As to time point: sample taken at primary tumor resection. Sequences were derived from PBMCs, sampled at surgery. All receptors come from a male donor with early-stage non-small cell lung cancer.

This clonotype was recorded at least ten times. This rearrangement joins TRBV4-3 to TRBJ2-2, with unresolved D. The CDR3 loop spans 18 amino acids. Germline V gene data show CDR1 as LGHNA and CDR2 as YSLEER. Trimming left V 0 bases short and J 3 bases short, with 17 bases between. CDR3 bases: TGCGCCAGCAGCCAAGACCCCTCTGGCGGTAGCTACACCGGGGAGCTGTTTTTT. Amino acid sequence: CASSQDPSGGSYTGELFF.

This sequence joins TRBV7-6 and TRBJ2-5; unclear D gene. Per germline, CDR1 SGHVS and CDR2 FNYEAQ. V lost 0 bases and J 1 base, leaving 9 bases between the germline ends. The CDR3 is made up of 15 amino acids. The CDR3 protein is CASSLATGTQETQYF. The CDR3 DNA reads as TGTGCCAGCAGCTTAGCGACGGGCACCCAAGAGACCCAGTACTTC.

This clonotype was seen ten or more times. The rearrangement uses TRBV5-1 and TRBJ2-2, with 7 bases lining up with TRBD2. Trimming cost V 4 bases and J 2 bases; bases outside gene matches: 5. This CDR3 comprises 15 residues. Germline assignment: CDR1 SGHRS and CDR2 YFSETQ. The DNA of the CDR3 is TGCGCCAGCAGCCCAGGGACTACTAACACCGGGGAGCTGTTTTTT. Translation gives CASSPGTTNTGELFF.

This clonotype was observed at least ten times. Written as DNA, the CDR3 is TGTGCCAGCAGTGGGGGGACAGGGGCTCCTGGGGCCAACGTCCTGACTTTC. Its translation: CASSGGTGAPGANVLTF. The gene calls are TRBV2 and TRBJ2-6, with 10 nucleotides matching TRBD1. V lost 4 bases, J lost 2 bases, and 5 bases stayed unmatched. This CDR3 is 17 amino acids long. Germline assignment: CDR1 SNHLY and CDR2 FYNNEI. The variable domain in full, with the rest retrieved from reference TRBV2 and TRBJ2-6, is EPEVTQTPSHQVTQMGQEVILRCVPISNHLYFYWYRQILGQKVEFLVSFYNNEISEKSEIFDDQFSVERPDGSNFTLKIRSTKLEDSAMYFCASSGGTGAPGANVLTFGAGSRLTVL.

This clonotype was detected only a few times. The J gene is TRBJ2-1, the V gene TRBV11-2, with D possibly being TRBD2 (6 bases). Germline V gives CDR1 SGHAT, CDR2 FQNNGV. The CDR3 contains 17 residues. V was clipped by 1 base and J by 0 bases, with 13 bases between them. DNA for the CDR3: TGTGCCAGCAGCTTAGGGGGGGTATCGAGCTCCTACAATGAGCAGTTCTTC. As protein: CASSLGGVSSSYNEQFF.

This clonotype turned up a few times. V gene TRBV11-3 combines with J gene TRBJ2-1, with 9 bases identical to TRBD2. V shed 3 bases, J shed 2 bases, and the junction held 2 bases outside the gene matches. The V gene's germline CDR1 is SGHNT and CDR2 YENEEA. This CDR3 has 15 residues. In DNA, the CDR3 is TGTGCCAGCAGCTTTAGCGGGGGCCCCTACAATGAGCAGTTCTTC. Translation: CASSFSGGPYNEQFF.

This clonotype showed up many times. The gene calls are TRBV12-3 or TRBV12-4 and TRBJ2-6; D might be TRBD1 or TRBD2, each matching 5 bases. Trimming cost V 3 bases and J 4 bases, with 13 bases left between them. The CDR3 consists of 16 residues. This chain's CDR3 is CASSFTGTSGANVLTF. The CDR3, as DNA: TGTGCCAGCAGTTTCACTGGGACGAGCGGGGCCAACGTCCTGACTTTC.

This clonotype was picked up many times. The V and J genes are TRBV18 and TRBJ1-5; D is undetermined. CDR3 length: 14 amino acids. Trimming took off 3 bases at V and 7 bases at J, with 13 bases between the two ends. Germline CDR1 and CDR2: KGHSH and LQKENI. The CDR3 coding sequence is TGTGCCAGCTCACCGAATTCGGGAGGGCAGCCCCAGCATTTT. This gives the protein CASSPNSGGQPQHF.

This clonotype was counted many times. V usage is TRBV6-2 or TRBV6-3 and J usage is TRBJ2-7; D is ambiguous. Between the trimmed V and J ends, which lost 5 bases and 1 base, there was a span of 6 bases. Germline loops: CDR1 MNHEY, CDR2 SVGEGT. The CDR3 runs to 12 residues. CDR3 region: CASSKGSYEQYV. DNA of the CDR3: TGTGCCAGCAGTAAAGGGTCCTACGAGCAGTACGTC.

There are a few counts of this clonotype. V and J are TRBV20-1 and TRBJ2-2; 12 bases are a match to TRBD2. Germline V gene data show CDR1 as DFQATT and CDR2 as SNEGSKA (reference sequence). V shed 6 bases and J 3 bases; nucleotides not matched to a gene: 5. This CDR3 is 15 amino acids long. Written as DNA, the CDR3 is TGCAGTGCAAAGACTAGCGGGAGATACACCGGGGAGCTGTTTTTT. Translation: CSAKTSGRYTGELFF.

This clonotype was observed at least ten times. The rearrangement links TRBV24-1 to TRBJ2-2, with TRBD2 matching 8 bases. Per germline, CDR1 KGHDR and CDR2 SFDVKD. The CDR3 spans 14 residues. Trimming at V came to 8 bases and at J to 1 base, leaving 2 bases not matched to a gene. The chain's CDR3 is CATMSGGNTGELFF. The CDR3 region has the DNA TGTGCCACCATGAGCGGGGGGAACACCGGGGAGCTGTTTTTT.

This clonotype showed up just a few times. This chain connects TRBV6-5 to TRBJ2-7; 8 nucleotides align to TRBD1. The CDR3 runs to 15 residues. The junction had 5 bases not matched to a gene; V was cut back by 0 bases and J by 4 bases. Looked up from germline, CDR1 is MNHEY and CDR2 is SVGAGI. The CDR3 coding sequence is TGTGCCAGCAGTTACTCGGGACAGGCGGCTTACGAGCAGTACTTC. Amino acids: CASSYSGQAAYEQYF.

This clonotype was recorded many times. As DNA, the CDR3 is TGTGCCAGCAGACCAAATCCACAGGGGTACACTGAAGCTTTCTTT. It codes for CASRPNPQGYTEAFF. V gene TRBV28 combines with J gene TRBJ1-1, with 7 bases fitting TRBD1. The CDR3 totals 15 residues. Germline CDR1 is MDHEN and CDR2 is SYDVKM. V dropped 6 bases and J dropped 3; count of bases not matched to a gene: 10.

This clonotype showed up many times. This sequence joins TRBV5-6 and TRBJ2-3; 8 nucleotides agree with TRBD2. The CDR3 sequence is 13 residues long. The germline CDR1 and CDR2 sequences are SGHDT and YYEEEE. The ends lost 3 bases at V and 4 bases at J; junction bases unmatched: 1. In DNA form, the CDR3 reads TGTGCCAGCAGCTGGACTAGCTCAGATACGCAGTATTTT. Translation gives CASSWTSSDTQYF. Filled out from reference TRBV5-6 and TRBJ2-3, the complete variable domain reads DAGVTQSPTHLIKTRGQQVTLRCSPKSGHDTVSWYQQALGQGPQFIFQYYEEEERQRGNFPDRFSGHQFPNYSSELNVNALLLGDSALYLCASSWTSSDTQYFGPGTRLTVL.

This clonotype was observed at least ten times. This chain connects TRBV11-3 to TRBJ1-2; D perhaps matches TRBD1 (6 bases). CDR1 and CDR2 from the germline V gene are SGHNT and YENEEA. CDR3 length: 13 residues. V dropped 5 bases and J dropped 9 bases, with 16 bases sitting between them. This CDR3 is CASSQDGGQSYTF. DNA for the CDR3: TGTGCCAGCAGCCAGGACGGGGGCCAGAGCTACACCTTC. Drawing the rest from reference TRBV11-3 and TRBJ1-2, the complete variable domain is EAGVVQSPRYKIIEKKQPVAFWCNPISGHNTLYWYLQNLGQGPELLIRYENEEAVDDSQLPKDRFSAERLKGVDSTLKIQPAELGDSAVYLCASSQDGGQSYTFGSGTRLTVV.

Ten or more counts support this clonotype. The chain carries TRBV18 and TRBJ1-6; D call uncertain. The CDR3 runs to 14 residues. Germline-derived CDR1 and CDR2 are KGHSH and LQKENI. The V gene lost 5 bases and the J gene lost 10 bases, with 15 bases spanning the gap. The CDR3: CASSELLRESPLHF. The CDR3 DNA reads as TGTGCCAGCTCAGAACTTCTGAGGGAGTCACCCCTCCACTTT. The whole variable domain, remainder taken from reference TRBV18 and TRBJ1-6, is NAGVMQNPRHLVRRRGQEARLRCSPMKGHSHVYWYRQLPEEGLKFMVYLQKENIIDESGMPKERFSAEFPKEGPSILRIQQVVRGDSAAYFCASSELLRESPLHFGNGTRLTVT.

V and J are TRBV18 and TRBJ1-1; D is unclear. V lost 6 bases to trimming and J lost 1 base, with 12 bases between them. The CDR3 runs to 14 residues. Germline CDR1 and CDR2: KGHSH and LQKENI. The CDR3 DNA follows: TGTGCCAGCTCGGCTTTGGGGTCGAACACTGAAGCTTTCTTT. As protein: CASSALGSNTEAFF.

This clonotype has at least ten counts. The rearrangement joins TRBV27 to TRBJ1-2, with D perhaps TRBD1 (6 bases). Germline V gene lookup returns CDR1 MNHEY and CDR2 SMNVEV (reference sequence). The CDR3 spans 18 residues. V gave up 1 base and J gave up 4 bases, with 22 bases separating them. The CDR3 is CASSLYSTRGGTVYGYTF. CDR3 bases: TGTGCCAGCAGTTTATACAGTACGAGAGGGGGAACGGTCTATGGCTACACCTTC.

This clonotype came up many times. The V gene is TRBV6-5, the J gene TRBJ1-1, with 9 bases lining up with TRBD1. CDR1 is MNHEY, CDR2 SVGAGI, per germline. The CDR3 is made up of 16 amino acids. The V segment lost 5 bases and the J segment 5 bases; nucleotides outside the gene matches: 12. The CDR3 region has the DNA TGTGCCAGCAGTCGTTCTTCGACAGGGGGACATACTGAAGCTTTCTTT. Its protein product is CASSRSSTGGHTEAFF.